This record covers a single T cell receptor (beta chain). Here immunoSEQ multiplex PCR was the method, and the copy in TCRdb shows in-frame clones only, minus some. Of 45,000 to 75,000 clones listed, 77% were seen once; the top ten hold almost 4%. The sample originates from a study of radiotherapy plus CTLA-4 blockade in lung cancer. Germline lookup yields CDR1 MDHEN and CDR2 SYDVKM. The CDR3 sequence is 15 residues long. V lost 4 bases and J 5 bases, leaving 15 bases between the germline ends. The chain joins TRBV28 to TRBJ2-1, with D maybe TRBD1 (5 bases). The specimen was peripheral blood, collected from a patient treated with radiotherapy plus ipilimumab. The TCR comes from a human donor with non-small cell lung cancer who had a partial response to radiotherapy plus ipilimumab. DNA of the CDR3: TGTGCCAGCAGTTCAGTCAGGGCCTTCGACAATGAGCAGTTCTTC. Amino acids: CASSSVRAFDNEQFF.